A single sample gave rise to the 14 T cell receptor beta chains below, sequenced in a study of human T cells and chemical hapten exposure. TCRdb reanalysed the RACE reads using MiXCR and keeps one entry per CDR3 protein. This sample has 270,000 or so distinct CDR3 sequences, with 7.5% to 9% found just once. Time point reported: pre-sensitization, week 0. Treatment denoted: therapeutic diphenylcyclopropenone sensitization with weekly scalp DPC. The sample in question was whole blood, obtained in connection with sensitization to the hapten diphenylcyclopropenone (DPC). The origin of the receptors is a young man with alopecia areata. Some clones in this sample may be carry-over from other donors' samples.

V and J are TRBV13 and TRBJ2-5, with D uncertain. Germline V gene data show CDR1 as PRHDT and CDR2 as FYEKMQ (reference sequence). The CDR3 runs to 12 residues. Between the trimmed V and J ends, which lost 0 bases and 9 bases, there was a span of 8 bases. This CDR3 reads CASSLGASPQYF. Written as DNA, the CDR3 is TGTGCCAGCAGCTTAGGAGCCTCCCCCCAGTACTTC.

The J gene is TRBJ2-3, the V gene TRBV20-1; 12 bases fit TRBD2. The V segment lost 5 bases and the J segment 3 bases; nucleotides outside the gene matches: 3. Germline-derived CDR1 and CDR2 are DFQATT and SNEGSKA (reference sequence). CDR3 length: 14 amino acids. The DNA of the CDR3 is TGCAGTGCTCCTCTAGCGGGGGGGACAGATACGCAGTATTTT. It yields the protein CSAPLAGGTDTQYF.

In nucleotides, the CDR3 is TGTGCCAGCAGCCCCCCCGGGACAGAAAACATTCAGTACTTC. As protein: CASSPPGTENIQYF. The chain joins TRBV7-9 to TRBJ2-4, with TRBD1 matching 7 bases. Trimming at V came to 5 bases and at J to 5 bases, leaving 6 bases not matched to a gene. CDR3 length equals 14 residues. The germline V gene has CDR1 SEHNR and CDR2 FQNEAQ (reference sequence).

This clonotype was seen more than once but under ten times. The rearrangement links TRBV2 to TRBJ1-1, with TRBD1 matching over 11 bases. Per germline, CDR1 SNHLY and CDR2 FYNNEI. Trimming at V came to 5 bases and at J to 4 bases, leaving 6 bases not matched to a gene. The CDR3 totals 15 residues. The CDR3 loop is CASSYGQGASTEAFF. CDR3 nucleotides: TGTGCCAGCAGTTACGGACAGGGGGCGTCCACTGAAGCTTTCTTT.

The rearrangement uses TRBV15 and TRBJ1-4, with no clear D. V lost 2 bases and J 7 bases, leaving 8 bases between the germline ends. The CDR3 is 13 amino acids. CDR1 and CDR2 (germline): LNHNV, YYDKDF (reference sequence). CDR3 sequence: CATSRLPGEKLFF. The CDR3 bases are TGTGCCACCAGCAGACTCCCAGGTGAAAAACTGTTTTTT.

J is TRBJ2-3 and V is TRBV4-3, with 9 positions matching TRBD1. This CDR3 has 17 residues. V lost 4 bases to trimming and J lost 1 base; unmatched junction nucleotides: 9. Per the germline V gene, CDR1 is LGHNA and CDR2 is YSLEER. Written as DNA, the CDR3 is TGCGCCAGCAGCCCCTATACGGGACAGGGAGGCACAGATACGCAGTATTTT. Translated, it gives CASSPYTGQGGTDTQYF.

CDR3 protein: CASSQDAYGYTF. The CDR3 DNA reads as TGTGCCAGCAGTCAGGACGCTTATGGCTACACCTTC. The chain uses TRBV12-3 or TRBV12-4 and TRBJ1-2; no reliable D call. This CDR3 spans 12 amino acids. Trimming cost V 5 bases and J 5 bases, with 9 bases left between them.

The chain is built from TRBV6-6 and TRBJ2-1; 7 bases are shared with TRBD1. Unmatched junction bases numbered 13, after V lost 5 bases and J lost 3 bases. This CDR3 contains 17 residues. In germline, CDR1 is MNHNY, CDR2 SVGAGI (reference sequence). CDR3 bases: TGTGCCAGCAGTACCCTGGGGACAGATTATTTCTACAATGAGCAGTTCTTC. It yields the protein CASSTLGTDYFYNEQFF.

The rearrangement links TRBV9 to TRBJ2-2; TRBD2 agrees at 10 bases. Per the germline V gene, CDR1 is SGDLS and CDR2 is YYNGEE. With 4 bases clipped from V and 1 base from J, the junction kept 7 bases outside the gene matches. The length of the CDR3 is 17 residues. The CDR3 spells CASSPQSGGENTGELFF. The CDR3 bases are TGTGCCAGCAGCCCCCAAAGCGGGGGGGAGAACACCGGGGAGCTGTTTTTT. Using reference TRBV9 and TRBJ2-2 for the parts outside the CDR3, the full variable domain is DSGVTQTPKHLITATGQRVTLRCSPRSGDLSVYWYQQSLDQGLQFLIQYYNGEERAKGNILERFSAQQFPDLHSELNLSSLELGDSALYFCASSPQSGGENTGELFFGEGSRLTVL.

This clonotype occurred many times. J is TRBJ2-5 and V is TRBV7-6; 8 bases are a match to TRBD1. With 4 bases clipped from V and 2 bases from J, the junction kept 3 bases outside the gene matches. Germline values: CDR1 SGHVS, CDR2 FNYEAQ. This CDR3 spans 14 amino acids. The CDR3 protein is CASSSRDRQETQYF. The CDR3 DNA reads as TGTGCCAGCAGCTCCCGGGACAGGCAAGAGACCCAGTACTTC.

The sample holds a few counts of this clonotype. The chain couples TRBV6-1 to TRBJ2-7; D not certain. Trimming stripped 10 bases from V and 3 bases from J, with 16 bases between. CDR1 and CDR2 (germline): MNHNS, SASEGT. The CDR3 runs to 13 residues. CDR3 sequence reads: CATWLNVRYEQYF. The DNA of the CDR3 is TGTGCCACCTGGCTAAACGTCCGCTACGAGCAGTACTTC.

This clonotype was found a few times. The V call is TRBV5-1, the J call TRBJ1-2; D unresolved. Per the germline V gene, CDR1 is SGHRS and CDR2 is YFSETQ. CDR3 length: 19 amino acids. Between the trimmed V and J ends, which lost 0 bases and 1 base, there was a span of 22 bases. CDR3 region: CASSLEAGSNGVFNYGYTF. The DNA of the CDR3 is TGCGCCAGCAGCTTGGAGGCTGGGTCCAACGGGGTGTTTAACTATGGCTACACCTTC.

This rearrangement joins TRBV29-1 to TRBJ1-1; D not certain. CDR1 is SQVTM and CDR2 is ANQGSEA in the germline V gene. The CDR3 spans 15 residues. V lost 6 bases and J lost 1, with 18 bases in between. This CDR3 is CSVDWTAPKNTEAFF. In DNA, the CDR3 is TGCAGCGTAGATTGGACTGCTCCCAAGAACACTGAAGCTTTCTTT.

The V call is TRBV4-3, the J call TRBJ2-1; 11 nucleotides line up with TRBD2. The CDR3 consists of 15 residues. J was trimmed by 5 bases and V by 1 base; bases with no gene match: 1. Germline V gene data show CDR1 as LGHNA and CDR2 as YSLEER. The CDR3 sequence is CASSQAGLADNEQFF. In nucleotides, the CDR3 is TGCGCCAGCAGCCAAGCGGGACTAGCGGACAATGAGCAGTTCTTC.